This TCR beta chain came from a study of T cell responses to AZD1222 COVID-19 vaccine. Study results and caveats: At baseline, just six AZD1222 recipients tested seropositive. Clonal diversity was possibly underestimated, and the donors were mostly white British, with more females.

Clones were sequenced by immunoSEQ multiplex PCR, and TCRdb holds only the in-frame ones, with some missing. This table has over 100,000 clones, approximately 86% appearing once. As to this clone: Its antigen is unknown.

This TCR came from an adult who received the MenACWY meningococcal vaccine as a control. The source material was peripheral blood, sampled 28 days after the second dose of the MenACWY control vaccine.

In nucleotides, the CDR3 is TGTGCCAGCAGTTACACCGGGACTGGGCCCAACGAGCAGTACTTC. Translation gives CASSYTGTGPNEQYF. The chain links TRBV6-6 to TRBJ2-7; maybe TRBD2 (6 bases). The germline V gene has CDR1 MNHNY and CDR2 SVGAGI (reference sequence). This CDR3 spans 15 amino acids. Trimming shortened V by 2 bases and J by 5 bases, and 16 bases separated the two germline ends.